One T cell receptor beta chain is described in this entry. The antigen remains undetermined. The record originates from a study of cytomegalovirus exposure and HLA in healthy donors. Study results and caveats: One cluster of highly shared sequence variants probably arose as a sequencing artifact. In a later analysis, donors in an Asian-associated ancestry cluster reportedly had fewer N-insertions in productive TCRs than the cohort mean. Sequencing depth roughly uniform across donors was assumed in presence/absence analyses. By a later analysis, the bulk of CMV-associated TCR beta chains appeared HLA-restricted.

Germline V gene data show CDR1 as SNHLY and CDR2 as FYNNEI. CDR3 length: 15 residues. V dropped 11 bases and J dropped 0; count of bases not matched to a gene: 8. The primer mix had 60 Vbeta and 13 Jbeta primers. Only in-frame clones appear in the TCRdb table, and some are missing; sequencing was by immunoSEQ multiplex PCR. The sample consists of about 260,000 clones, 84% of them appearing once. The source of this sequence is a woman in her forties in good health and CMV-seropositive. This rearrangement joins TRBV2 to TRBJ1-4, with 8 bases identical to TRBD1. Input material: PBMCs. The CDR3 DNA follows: TGTGCCTCTACGGGACAGGCGGCAACTAATGAAAAACTGTTTTTT. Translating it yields CASTGQAATNEKLFF.